These 29 T cell receptor beta chains were all obtained from the same sample, sequenced in a study of T cell repertoires in cytomegalovirus infection. A single record per CDR3 protein comes from TCRdb applying MiXCR to the reads. The data contain about 490,000 distinct CDR3 sequences, approximately 15% of them singletons. The specimen sequenced was CD8+ T cells from PBMCs. The receptors were gathered from a human donor in good health (CMV status not recorded). Some clones in this sample may be carry-over from other donors' samples.

The chain has TRBV3-1 and TRBJ2-5, with D possibly matching TRBD2 (5 bases). V was shortened by 4 bases and J by 4 bases, with 16 bases between the two germline ends. The CDR3 has 15 residues. Germline values: CDR1 LGHDT, CDR2 YNNKEL (reference sequence). CDR3 sequence (DNA): TGTGCCAGCAGCCCACCGGACTGGCTGTCAGAGACCCAGTACTTC. It codes for CASSPPDWLSETQYF.

In regard to this clonotype: No conserved phenylalanine or tryptophan ends this CDR3, so it is likely a read error. The chain couples TRBV7-2 to TRBJ2-7; D gene unclear. This CDR3 has 14 amino acids. From germline, CDR1 is SGHTA and CDR2 FQGNSA. The CDR3, as DNA: TGTCCCAGCAGCTTAGGGATTGCATCCTACGAGCAGTACTTA. As protein: CPSSLGIASYEQYL.

This chain uses TRBV19 with TRBJ1-1, with D unclear. V was trimmed by 7 bases and J by 0 bases, leaving 9 bases between them. Germline V gene sequence: CDR1 LNHDA, CDR2 SQIVND (reference sequence). CDR3 length: 13 amino acids. CDR3 sequence (DNA): TGTGCCAGTATCTCTTCCCTGAACACTGAAGCTTTCTTT. Residues: CASISSLNTEAFF.

This clonotype has just a few counts. The chain uses TRBV7-6 and TRBJ2-1; 12 bases map to TRBD2. The CDR3 spans 18 residues. CDR1 and CDR2 (germline): SGHVS, FNYEAQ. V gave up 4 bases and J gave up 0 bases; unmatched junction bases: 7. In DNA form, the CDR3 reads TGTGCCAGCAGCTCTCCCTTGACTAGCGGGAGCTCCTACAATGAGCAGTTCTTC. It codes for CASSSPLTSGSSYNEQFF. Full variable domain (missing parts from reference TRBV7-6 and TRBJ2-1): GAGVSQSPRYKVTKRGQDVALRCDPISGHVSLYWYRQALGQGPEFLTYFNYEAQQDKSGLPNDRFSAERPEGSISTLTIQRTEQRDSAMYRCASSSPLTSGSSYNEQFFGPGTRLTVL.

This clonotype was counted many times. One end of the junction varies from germline; a read error may be responsible. The J gene is TRBJ2-3, the V gene TRBV7-7; TRBD2 aligns across 7 bases. CDR1 and CDR2 from the germline V gene are SSHAT and FNYEAQ (reference sequence). This CDR3 is built from 14 residues. CDR3 sequence reads: CASSLSLAADTQYF. The CDR3, as DNA: TGTGCTAGCAGCTTGAGTCTAGCGGCCGATACGCAGTATTTT. Using reference TRBV7-7 and TRBJ2-3 for the parts outside the CDR3, the full variable domain is GAGVSQSPRYKVTKRGQDVTLRCDPISSHATLYWYQQALGQGPEFLTYFNYEAQPDKSGLPSDRFSAERPEGSISTLTIQRTEQRDSAMYRCASSLSLAADTQYFGPGTRLTVL.

This clonotype was observed a handful of times. This sequence joins TRBV2 and TRBJ2-3, with D possibly called TRBD1 or TRBD2 (6 bases each). CDR3 length equals 14 residues. The V gene's germline CDR1 is SNHLY and CDR2 FYNNEI. Trimming cost V 3 bases and J 1 base, with 8 bases left between them. The CDR3 reads CASSERGGTDTQYF. CDR3 nucleotides: TGTGCCAGCAGTGAGAGGGGGGGCACAGATACGCAGTATTTT.

Only a few counts were recorded for this clonotype. This chain joins TRBV14 and TRBJ1-1; D is ambiguous. The CDR3 loop spans 13 amino acids. Germline CDR1 SGHDN, CDR2 FVKESK. V was clipped by 8 bases and J by 1 base, with 11 bases between them. CDR3 coding DNA: TGTGCCAGCGGCGAGCCTCCGAACACTGAAGCTTTCTTT. This sequence encodes CASGEPPNTEAFF.

This chain connects TRBV30 to TRBJ2-3; 10 bases are shared with TRBD2. The CDR3 totals 16 residues. Germline V gene lookup returns CDR1 GTSNPN and CDR2 SVGIG (reference sequence). The trim removed 2 bases at V and 3 bases at J, leaving 8 bases unmatched. CDR3 nucleotide sequence: TGTGCCTGGAGTTCTCTAGCGGGAGATGGTACAGATACGCAGTATTTT. The encoded protein is CAWSSLAGDGTDTQYF. Combining the CDR3 with reference TRBV30 and TRBJ2-3 gives the whole variable domain SQTIHQWPATLVQPVGSPLSLECTVEGTSNPNLYWYRQAAGRGLQLLFYSVGIGQISSEVPQNLSASRPQDRQFILSSKKLLLSDSGFYLCAWSSLAGDGTDTQYFGPGTRLTVL.

The chain recombines TRBV13 with TRBJ2-1; no definite D call. The CDR3 runs 13 residues. The germline CDR1 and CDR2 sequences are PRHDT and FYEKMQ (reference sequence). The V end lost 4 bases, the J end lost 8 bases, and 12 bases lay between the germline ends. CDR3 bases: TGTGCCAGCAGCTCCGGACGTTCATATGAGCAGTTCTTC. Protein product: CASSSGRSYEQFF.

This clonotype was counted many times. The chain recombines TRBV7-9 with TRBJ1-2; D is unclear. Per germline, CDR1 SEHNR and CDR2 FQNEAQ (reference sequence). The CDR3 has 15 residues. Trimming shortened V by 3 bases and J by 4 bases, and 15 bases separated the two germline ends. CDR3: CASSFEGSPSYGYTF. The DNA of the CDR3 is TGTGCCAGCAGCTTTGAAGGGTCTCCCTCCTATGGCTACACCTTC.

The CDR3 loop reads CSGLAGDNEQFF. The CDR3 DNA reads as TGCAGCGGACTAGCGGGGGACAATGAGCAGTTCTTC. The chain combines TRBV29-1 with TRBJ2-1; TRBD2 matches 12 bases. This CDR3 is 12 amino acids long. Germline trimming cut 7 bases from V and 5 bases from J; bases unmatched to any gene: 0. Germline V lookup: CDR1 SQVTM, CDR2 ANQGSEA.

This clonotype was seen a handful of times. The chain carries TRBV27 and TRBJ2-2, with 9 positions matching TRBD2. Germline V CDR1 and CDR2: MNHEY, SMNVEV (reference sequence). This CDR3 spans 14 amino acids. Losses at the gene ends were 4 bases for V and 7 bases for J; bases not matched to a gene: 4. The CDR3 DNA reads as TGTGCCAGCAGTTGGGGGACTAGCTACGGGGAGCTGTTTTTT. Protein product: CASSWGTSYGELFF.

This clonotype was seen a few times. This chain uses TRBV27 with TRBJ2-5, with D perhaps TRBD1 (8 bases). Germline V gives CDR1 MNHEY, CDR2 SMNVEV (reference sequence). The V end was cut by 4 bases, the J end by 0 bases, with 18 bases between. This CDR3 has 17 residues. The CDR3 protein is CASSSPLQGGDQETQYF. For the CDR3, the DNA is TGTGCCAGCAGTTCTCCCCTACAGGGGGGGGACCAAGAGACCCAGTACTTC.

The gene calls are TRBV6-8 and TRBJ2-1; 10 positions agree with TRBD2. The CDR3 has 14 amino acids. The V segment lost 7 bases and the J segment 6 bases; nucleotides outside the gene matches: 6. Germline V gene lookup returns CDR1 MNHGY and CDR2 SAAAGT. DNA of the CDR3: TGTGCCAGCATTCCTTCTAGCGGGAGCAATGAGCAGTTCTTC. It is translated as CASIPSSGSNEQFF.

This clonotype has ten or more counts. The chain joins TRBV19 to TRBJ2-1; D perhaps matches TRBD1 (5 bases). The CDR3 length is 12 residues. V lost 1 base to trimming and J lost 8 bases, with 6 bases between them. Per germline, CDR1 LNHDA and CDR2 SQIVND (reference sequence). The CDR3 nucleotides are TGTGCCAGTAGTATAGTCAGGGATGAGCAGTTCTTC. Translation: CASSIVRDEQFF.

The sample holds many counts of this clonotype. V is TRBV7-8 and J is TRBJ2-4, with 8 positions matching TRBD2. This CDR3 has 12 residues. Germline CDR1 and CDR2: SGHVS and FQNEAQ. The V and J ends lost 4 bases and 12 bases, in that order; junction bases with no gene match: 5. The CDR3 DNA reads as TGTGCCAGCAGCTCGGGGGGGGGGCGTCAGTACTTC. It specifies CASSSGGGRQYF. The variable domain in full, completed from reference TRBV7-8 and TRBJ2-4, reads GAGVSQSPRYKVAKRGQDVALRCDPISGHVSLFWYQQALGQGPEFLTYFQNEAQLDKSGLPSDRFFAERPEGSVSTLKIQRTQQEDSAVYLCASSSGGGRQYFGAGTRLSVL.

This clonotype has at least ten counts. The genes are TRBV2 and TRBJ2-4, with 8 nucleotides matching TRBD1. The CDR3 length is 15 residues. The J segment lost 0 bases and the V segment lost 8 bases, leaving 6 bases of the junction unmatched. CDR1 and CDR2 (germline): SNHLY, FYNNEI. CDR3 sequence (DNA): TGTGCCAGCCACGAAGACAGGGGAGCCAAAAACATTCAGTACTTC. Protein product: CASHEDRGAKNIQYF. The full variable domain, in which reference TRBV2 and TRBJ2-4 provide the parts outside the CDR3, is EPEVTQTPSHQVTQMGQEVILRCVPISNHLYFYWYRQILGQKVEFLVSFYNNEISEKSEIFDDQFSVERPDGSNFTLKIRSTKLEDSAMYFCASHEDRGAKNIQYFGAGTRLSVL.

This clonotype was observed many times. The V gene is TRBV4-1, the J gene TRBJ2-1; a weak D match, TRBD2 (6 bases). The CDR3 loop spans 16 amino acids. Trimming left V 4 bases short and J 0 bases short, with 13 bases between. From germline, CDR1 is MGHRA and CDR2 YSYEKL. The CDR3 sequence: CASSLSPGSSYNEQFF. CDR3 bases: TGCGCCAGCAGCCTATCCCCCGGGAGCTCCTACAATGAGCAGTTCTTC.

This rearrangement joins TRBV29-1 to TRBJ1-2; 7 nucleotides line up with TRBD1. CDR3 size: 12 residues. V lost 7 bases to trimming and J lost 2 bases; unmatched junction nucleotides: 4. Germline loops: CDR1 SQVTM, CDR2 ANQGSEA. The CDR3 region has the DNA TGCAGCGCCTTGACAGGGAACTATGGCTACACCTTC. Its translation: CSALTGNYGYTF.

CDR3 protein: CAGQTGNGYTF. As DNA, the CDR3 is TGTGCCGGACAGACAGGGAATGGCTACACCTTC. This chain connects TRBV7-9 to TRBJ1-2; 7 nucleotides align to TRBD1. CDR3 length: 11 amino acids. The ends lost 11 bases at V and 6 bases at J; junction bases unmatched: 6. Germline V gene sequence: CDR1 SEHNR, CDR2 FQNEAQ (reference sequence). Supplemented by reference TRBV7-9 and TRBJ1-2, the full variable domain reads DTGVSQNPRHKITKRGQNVTFRCDPISEHNRLYWYRQTLGQGPEFLTYFQNEAQLEKSRLLSDRFSAERPKGSFSTLEIQRTEQGDSAMYLCAGQTGNGYTFGSGTRLTVV.

This clonotype has a handful of counts. The CDR3, as DNA: TGTGCCAGCAGTTACTCAAACGGTTACACAGATACGCAGTATTTT. Residues: CASSYSNGYTDTQYF. The chain couples TRBV6-5 to TRBJ2-3; D uncertain. Per the germline V gene, CDR1 is MNHEY and CDR2 is SVGAGI. Trimming removed 0 bases from V and 2 bases from J, with 9 bases in between. This CDR3 contains 15 residues.

The chain carries TRBV19 and TRBJ2-2; TRBD2 matches 7 bases. Looked up from germline, CDR1 is LNHDA and CDR2 is SQIVND (reference sequence). There are 15 residues in the CDR3. V trimming: 3 bases; J trimming: 1 base; junction bases outside the gene matches: 2. The CDR3: CASSIGGGNTGELFF. CDR3 DNA: TGTGCCAGTAGTATCGGCGGGGGGAACACCGGGGAGCTGTTTTTT. Looking up the rest from reference TRBV19 and TRBJ2-2 gives the full variable domain: DGGITQSPKYLFRKEGQNVTLSCEQNLNHDAMYWYRQDPGQGLRLIYYSQIVNDFQKGDIAEGYSVSREKKESFPLTVTSAQKNPTAFYLCASSIGGGNTGELFFGEGSRLTVL.

This clonotype was counted many times. This chain connects TRBV7-2 to TRBJ2-7, with TRBD2 identical over 8 bases. V shed 4 bases, J shed 0 bases, and the junction held 5 bases outside the gene matches. This CDR3 contains 15 residues. Looked up from germline, CDR1 is SGHTA and CDR2 is FQGNSA. The CDR3 region is CASSSRLASSYEQYF. The DNA of the CDR3 is TGTGCCAGCAGCTCTCGACTAGCGAGCTCCTACGAGCAGTACTTC.

This clonotype came up a few times. The chain recombines TRBV4-1 with TRBJ1-2; D ambiguous. Trimming cost V 3 bases and J 5 bases, with 4 bases left between them. CDR3 length: 11 residues. Germline V lookup: CDR1 MGHRA, CDR2 YSYEKL. CDR3 amino acids: CASSHLYGYTF. As DNA, the CDR3 is TGCGCCAGCAGCCATTTGTATGGCTACACCTTC.

The CDR3 coding sequence is TGTGCCAGCATCGTGGGAGGGTCTAGCACAGATACGCAGTATTTT. Translated: CASIVGGSSTDTQYF. The chain has TRBV5-6 and TRBJ2-3; the match to TRBD2 covers 7 bases. Germline trimming cut 6 bases from V and 0 bases from J; bases unmatched to any gene: 7. The CDR3 has 15 residues. The germline V gene encodes CDR1 SGHDT and CDR2 YYEEEE.

This clonotype has ten or more counts. The rearrangement joins TRBV12-3 or TRBV12-4 to TRBJ2-7; 10 nucleotides match TRBD1. The ends lost 0 bases at V and 0 bases at J; junction bases unmatched: 5. This CDR3 comprises 17 residues. The CDR3 is CASSLASTGGYSYEQYF. In DNA form, the CDR3 reads TGTGCCAGCAGTTTAGCGTCGACAGGGGGCTACTCCTACGAGCAGTACTTC.

The chain combines TRBV4-2 with TRBJ1-2; weak D call: TRBD1 (5 bases). Per the germline V gene, CDR1 is LGHNA and CDR2 is YNFKEQ. V lost 4 bases and J 0 bases, leaving 12 bases between the germline ends. This CDR3 is built from 15 residues. The CDR3 DNA reads as TGTGCCAGCAGCCCGGGGACGCCCACTAACTATGGCTACACCTTC. Translation: CASSPGTPTNYGYTF.

CDR3 protein: CSGGGGDYRRNYNEQFF. CDR3 sequence (DNA): TGCAGCGGAGGAGGGGGGGATTACAGACGGAACTACAATGAGCAGTTCTTC. The J gene is TRBJ2-1, the V gene TRBV29-1, with TRBD2 as a possible D gene (7 bases). CDR3 length: 17 residues. The V gene's germline CDR1 is SQVTM and CDR2 ANQGSEA. V gave up 7 bases and J gave up 3 bases, with 25 bases separating them.

The table lists this clonotype with a few counts. This chain uses TRBV20-1 with TRBJ1-5, with D perhaps TRBD1 (5 bases). V lost 0 bases, J lost 7 bases, and 19 bases lay in between. Germline lookup yields CDR1 DFQATT and CDR2 SNEGSKA (reference sequence). This CDR3 has 16 amino acids. DNA for the CDR3: TGCAGTGCTAGAGATCGAGGTTCGATTGAGGGGCAGCCCCAGCATTTT. Protein sequence: CSARDRGSIEGQPQHF.